The TCR beta chain under discussion was sequenced for a study of blood T cells in healthy people across ages. Study outcomes and limitations: Per million T cells, the diversity of TCR beta decreased roughly linearly as age advanced.

A second PCR of roughly 6 to 12 cycles used a sample-barcoded 5' primer and a J-beta primer mix. TCRdb used MiXCR to reprocess the 5' RACE reads, holding one entry per CDR3 protein. The table records over 1,300,000 distinct CDR3 sequences, approximately 59% of them present only once. Trimming cost V 5 bases and J 7 bases; bases outside gene matches: 7. CDR1 and CDR2 from the germline V gene are SGHTA and FQGNSA. The CDR3 covers 13 residues. On this clonotype: What it binds is not known.

Specimen: blood. The gene calls are TRBV7-2 and TRBJ2-7; 8 bases fit TRBD2. The clonotype was recovered from a man in his late teens or twenties in good health. CDR3 in amino acids: CASSRGAGVEQYF. In DNA, the CDR3 is TGTGCCAGCAGCCGAGGAGCGGGAGTGGAGCAGTACTTC.